The T cell receptor beta chain under discussion was sequenced for a study of blood T cells in healthy people across ages. CDR1 and CDR2 from the germline V gene are SGHTA and FQGTGA. The ends lost 0 bases at V and 11 bases at J; junction bases unmatched: 15. CDR3 length: 16 amino acids. The study's findings and limits: When set beside aged donors, long-lived donors presented more naive CD4+ cells and higher diversity. TCR beta diversity tracked closely with naive T cell percentage.

Using a J-beta primer mix together with a sample-barcoded 5' primer, a second PCR was run for roughly 6 to 12 cycles. TCRdb re-called the 5' RACE reads through MiXCR, storing one row per CDR3 protein. The sample holds about 930,000 distinct CDR3 sequences; 25% to 30% are singletons and the top ten take roughly a tenth. With respect to this clonotype: Its antigen remains unknown.

This sample also belongs to another study, concerning T cells of mothers and their children.

Sequencing used blood. This clonotype was obtained from a woman between 35 and 50 years old in good health. The J gene is TRBJ2-5, the V gene TRBV7-3; 7 nucleotides match TRBD1. CDR3 amino acids: CASSLTPGTVYNEQYF. In DNA form, the CDR3 reads TGTGCCAGCAGCTTAACCCCCGGGACAGTTTACAATGAGCAGTACTTC.